This TCR beta chain was captured by sequencing in a study of shared clonotypes between healthy human individuals (dated by TCRdb to 2020 to 2022). Notes on the research overall: The cohort included a few men and two women between 18 and 49 years of age. Different laboratories and diverse techniques were used to prepare libraries and sequence TCR repertoires, to increase sequencing depth and limit assay-specific biases. Each donor's leukapheresis produced roughly between about 0.8 and 10 billion PBMCs. Blood TCR repertoires of about five healthy adults were deeply sequenced to estimate repertoire size and the extent of clonotype sharing between individuals.

Using the deep immunoSEQ assay, TCR CDR3 regions were amplified from genomic DNA by multiplex PCR. Genomic DNA extracted from each cell subset was distributed evenly over all wells of several immunoSEQ 96-well plates, and each plate served as one replicate. For unsorted PBMC, around 290 ng of genomic DNA, equivalent to about 32,000 T cell genomes, went into each replicate PCR. Ten immunoSEQ deep assay plates were used to sequence the unsorted PBMC genomic DNA. Purified libraries were quantified with a Qubit 3.0 fluorometer, sized on a Bioanalyzer 2100, and re-quantified with the KAPA Library Quantification kit. Each immunoSEQ 96-well plate was sequenced on its own single-read 150-cycle Illumina NextSeq 550 flow cell. The original pipeline was this. Because the immunoSEQ output included only junctional sequences and no quality scores, the filtering could not be the same as the filtering used for full-length reads. Sequences were annotated with PyIR, a Python wrapper for IgBLAST v1.9, using IMGT germline references to assign V/J genes and CDR3. Any read was removed if the V/J assignment was weak (E-value above 1e-6), the CDR3 was missing, or the read contained stop codons, out-of-frame junctions, or ambiguous translated residues. A V3J clonotype was defined by an identical inferred V gene, J gene, and CDR3 amino acid sequence. Percentage overlap between repertoires was computed as shared unique clonotypes divided by the size of the smaller repertoire. Richness of each repertoire was evaluated using RTK rarefaction, the Chao1 estimator, and Recon v2.1 estimates of unobserved clonotypes. This immuneACCESS table, as held by TCRdb, lists in-frame sequences with V and J called but not all clones. Of the missing ones, under half trace to an unresolved V gene in checked studies; the others have no known cause. The DNA was the basis for D and trimming; V, J and clone size are from that table. This sample holds 450,000 to 600,000 clones; 75% to 85% were observed only once. The top ten clones comprise around 13% of the sample.

Looking up the germline V gene yields CDR1 SGHRS and CDR2 YFSETQ. The CDR3 measures 13 amino acids from cysteine to phenylalanine. Solely the CDR3 DNA is kept, with 39 bases framed from the first base. V lost 2 bases and J lost 5 bases; the stretch between them is 11 bases long. Overall study outcomes, separate from this receptor: Sampling was limited to blood, and TCR repertoires in tissue likely differ from TCR repertoires in blood. Pairwise subsampling led to the expectation that sequencing depth would affect the degree of clonotype sharing among donors. Because the study included a small number of donors, the genetic and exposure-history diversity represented was limited.

Healthy HIV-negative adults with no recently reported acute infections or vaccinations were included as donors. All donors were Caucasian adults living in Nashville, Tennessee, USA. For unsorted samples, about 90 million PBMCs were counted and genomic DNA was extracted with the QIAamp DNA Blood Mini kit. After blood collection by leukapheresis, PBMCs were isolated using Ficoll-Histopaque density gradient centrifugation and then cryopreserved in the vapor phase of liquid nitrogen. In its sample, this clone was seen once. The antigen it recognizes is unknown. Within one base of it there is no much larger clone, and no base qualities were kept.

This receptor was taken from a woman between 40 and 50 years old in good health. Some clones in this sample may be carry-over from other donors' samples. The V and J segments used are TRBV5-1 and TRBJ2-7, with the D gene too uncertain to name. Sequencing input: PBMCs. The nucleotide sequence reads as follows: TGCGCCAGCAGCTTTTTAGAGTGGGACGAGCAGTACTTC. It specifies CASSFLEWDEQYF. The CDR3 plus the reference TRBV5-1 and TRBJ2-7 genes for the other parts give the full variable domain: KAGVTQTPRYLIKTRGQQVTLSCSPISGHRSVSWYQQTPGQGLQFLFEYFSETQRNKGNFPGRFSGRQFSNSRSEMNVSTLELGDSALYLCASSFLEWDEQYFGPGTRLTVT.